The present T cell receptor beta chain was sequenced within a study of blood T cell repertoires in COVID-19. Germline CDR1 and CDR2: LNHNV and YYDKDF (reference sequence). V lost 3 bases, J lost 3 bases, and 5 bases stayed unmatched. This CDR3 region has 15 residues. This table comes from immunoSEQ multiplex PCR, and its TCRdb copy is limited to in-frame clones, with some not included. The table lists some 160,000 clones, under 85% of them singletons. This clone has a handful of counts. The genes are TRBV15 and TRBJ2-5; 9 bases agree with TRBD1. This sequence originates from a man aged 50 to 60 with active or convalescent COVID-19. Material for sequencing was peripheral blood. This chain's CDR3 is CATSRKDRGKETQYF. The CDR3 DNA sequence: TGTGCCACCAGCAGGAAAGACAGGGGGAAAGAGACCCAGTACTTC.